This T cell receptor beta chain was found in a study of Ad26.COV2.S vaccination and SARS-CoV-2 variants. General observations from the study: An underestimation of total T cell responses may have resulted from the TCR breadth and depth analyses.

This table comes from immunoSEQ multiplex PCR, and its TCRdb copy is limited to in-frame clones, with some not included. Counted here are some 250,000 clones, 85% to 90% occurring once; the ten biggest clones make up over 8.5%. Remarks on this clone: The target antigen is unknown.

The CDR3 length is 15 residues. Germline V gene sequence: CDR1 KGHSH, CDR2 LQKENI. V dropped 1 base and J dropped 2 bases, with 9 bases sitting between them. Treatment meaning: some 20 received Ad26.COV2.S at low or high dose, single or two shots; 5 received placebo; per-sample allocation not given. Sampling happened 63 days after the first vaccine or placebo injection. This sequence was found in a person between 18 and 60 years old who received the Ad26.COV2.S COVID-19 vaccine or a placebo. The sequences come from peripheral blood, collected in a trial of Ad26.COV2.S vaccine versus placebo. The rearrangement uses TRBV18 and TRBJ1-3; D call uncertain. The CDR3 region is CASSPQGAPGNTIYF. The CDR3 region has the DNA TGTGCCAGCTCACCACAGGGAGCCCCTGGAAACACCATATATTTT.